These 24 T cell receptor beta chains originate from one sample sequenced in a study of blood T cells in healthy people across ages (dated by TCRdb to the mid-2010s). The receptor library was made with 5' RACE. TCRdb shows the sequencer as Illumina HiSeq 2500. The second PCR ran for about 6 to 11 cycles and used a J-beta primer mix along with a sample-barcoded 5' primer. TCRdb trimmed the raw reads at Q25, called clones with MiXCR and kept productive beta chains. All rows with the same CDR3 protein become a single entry with the most common DNA and genes. Within this sample are about 800,000 distinct CDR3 sequences, with 25% of them counted one time only. In total, the top ten clones hold more than 3% of the sample. The same data also contributed to another study, on T cells of mothers and their children.

The sample taken for sequencing was blood. These receptors came from a boy between 5 and 17 years old in good health.

V usage is TRBV7-8 and J usage is TRBJ2-3; 13 nucleotides agree with TRBD2. CDR1 is SGHVS and CDR2 is FQNEAQ in the germline V gene. J was trimmed by 4 bases and V by 6 bases; bases with no gene match: 4. This CDR3 has 15 amino acids. The CDR3 loop is CASRRTSGRADTQYF. The CDR3 DNA is TGTGCCAGCAGACGTACTAGCGGGAGGGCAGATACGCAGTATTTT.

There are a few counts of this clonotype. The chain uses TRBV7-9 and TRBJ2-1; a weak D match, TRBD2 (6 bases). Matching the DNA end better, TRBJ2-5 makes the J call doubtful. CDR3 length: 14 amino acids. Looked up from germline, CDR1 is SEHNR and CDR2 is FQNEAQ (reference sequence). The CDR3 loop is CASSLNSGRETQYF. The CDR3, as DNA: TGTGCCAGCAGCTTAAATTCAGGGAGGGAGACCCAGTACTTC.

This sequence joins TRBV6-2 or TRBV6-3 and TRBJ2-1, with D hard to call. V was shortened by 2 bases and J by 3 bases, with 8 bases between the two germline ends. Germline CDR1 and CDR2: MNHEY and SVGEGT. The CDR3 covers 14 residues. In DNA, the CDR3 is TGTGCCAGCAGTTACAGATACTTCTACAATGAGCAGTTCTTC. It is translated as CASSYRYFYNEQFF.

This clonotype was seen a handful of times. J is TRBJ2-6 and V is TRBV4-3; D perhaps matches TRBD1 (6 bases). From germline, CDR1 is LGHNA and CDR2 YSLEER. Trimming shortened V by 3 bases and J by 0 bases, and 15 bases separated the two germline ends. The CDR3 spans 18 residues. The CDR3 here is CASSHDRTLPSGANVLTF. The CDR3 coding sequence is TGCGCCAGCAGCCATGACAGGACCCTTCCCTCTGGGGCCAACGTCCTGACTTTC.

The chain is built from TRBV6-1 and TRBJ2-1, with D perhaps matching TRBD1 (7 bases). Germline CDR1 MNHNS, CDR2 SASEGT. V shed 4 bases and J shed 9 bases, with 19 bases lying between them. This CDR3 has 15 amino acids. The CDR3 spells CASSVRQGGPGEQFF. The CDR3 DNA reads TGTGCCAGCAGTGTTAGGCAGGGGGGTCCAGGTGAGCAGTTCTTC.

Only a few counts were recorded for this clonotype. This chain links TRBV6-2 or TRBV6-3 with TRBJ1-2; tentative D call: TRBD1 (5 bases). The CDR3 runs 13 residues. Germline V lookup: CDR1 MNHEY, CDR2 SVGEGT. The ends were cut back, 4 bases at V and 7 bases at J, with 13 bases in the middle. The DNA for the CDR3 is TGTGCCAGCAGTTCCGGGACGCGGAGTGGCTACACCTTC. This encodes CASSSGTRSGYTF.

A single count supports this clonotype. This rearrangement joins TRBV7-4 to TRBJ2-3, with 9 bases matching TRBD1. This CDR3 contains 16 residues. Trimming removed 6 bases from V and 4 bases from J; junction bases left unmatched: 11. The germline V gene encodes CDR1 SGHVT and CDR2 SQSDAQ. CDR3 sequence reads: CASRATGTGIPDTQYF. The CDR3 DNA reads as TGTGCCAGCAGGGCTACCGGGACAGGGATCCCAGATACGCAGTATTTT.

The chain carries TRBV28 and TRBJ2-5, with 11 bases fitting TRBD2. With the DNA end fitting TRBJ2-7 better, the J assignment may be wrong. Per the germline V gene, CDR1 is MDHEN and CDR2 is SYDVKM. The CDR3 covers 17 residues. The CDR3 nucleotides are TGTGCCAGCAGTTTACTCAGTAGACTAGCGGGACTAAACGAGCAGTACTTC. Its protein product is CASSLLSRLAGLNEQYF.

The rearrangement links TRBV9 to TRBJ2-7; D may be TRBD1 (5 bases). Germline loops: CDR1 SGDLS, CDR2 YYNGEE. The CDR3 is made up of 15 amino acids. V was shortened by 0 bases and J by 6 bases, with 16 bases between the two germline ends. In DNA, the CDR3 is TGTGCCAGCAGCGTAGGGGGCAGCCGTCTGGGCGAGCAGTACTTC. Amino acid sequence: CASSVGGSRLGEQYF.

The chain employs TRBV20-1 and TRBJ2-5, with TRBD1 identical over 9 bases. Matching the DNA end better, TRBJ2-7 makes the J call doubtful. The CDR3 length is 15 residues. Germline V CDR1 and CDR2: DFQATT, SNEGSKA (reference sequence). CDR3 DNA: TGCAGTGCCAACATTGGACAGGGGAGGGTCAACGAGCAGTACTTC. This encodes CSANIGQGRVNEQYF.

This clonotype has only a few counts. In nucleotides, the CDR3 is TGTGCCAGCAGGACAGGGGAACACTTGTCCCAGTACTTC. It is translated as CASRTGEHLSQYF. V gene TRBV12-3 or TRBV12-4 combines with J gene TRBJ2-5; 8 bases agree with TRBD1. The CDR3 extends over 13 amino acids. Trimming at V came to 6 bases and at J to 9 bases, leaving 9 bases not matched to a gene.

This clonotype appeared a few times. V gene TRBV6-2 or TRBV6-3 combines with J gene TRBJ2-7; no firm D call. Germline V gene lookup returns CDR1 MNHEY and CDR2 SVGEGT. CDR3 length equals 11 residues. The ends were cut back, 9 bases at V and 3 bases at J, with 9 bases in the middle. This CDR3 reads CASGRDYEQYF. The CDR3 DNA reads as TGTGCCAGTGGAAGGGACTACGAGCAGTACTTC.

The chain is built from TRBV9 and TRBJ2-5, with TRBD1 matching over 7 bases. The V gene end was trimmed by 4 bases and the J gene end by 2 bases; junction bases not matched to a gene: 8. CDR1 is SGDLS and CDR2 is YYNGEE in the germline V gene. The CDR3 totals 15 residues. CDR3 nucleotide sequence: TGTGCCAGCAGCTTCGGGACAGTTAAACAAGAGACCCAGTACTTC. Translation gives CASSFGTVKQETQYF.

This clonotype was picked up a small number of times. The rearrangement joins TRBV7-9 to TRBJ1-3, with D unclear. Trimming stripped 2 bases from V and 7 bases from J, with 18 bases between. Germline V lookup: CDR1 SEHNR, CDR2 FQNEAQ (reference sequence). This CDR3 has 16 residues. CDR3 nucleotides: TGTGCCAGCAGCTTAACGTCCGGCTCTGCGGGCAACACCATATATTTT. Its protein product is CASSLTSGSAGNTIYF.

V and J are TRBV4-3 and TRBJ2-3; TRBD2 is a possible D gene (5 bases). V lost 3 bases to trimming and J lost 3 bases, with 13 bases between them. Germline V gives CDR1 LGHNA, CDR2 YSLEER. CDR3 length: 15 amino acids. CDR3 sequence reads: CASSHATTETDTQYF. CDR3 in DNA: TGCGCCAGCAGCCATGCGACTACCGAGACAGATACGCAGTATTTT.

This clonotype was seen more than once but under ten times. This may be a read error, as it is one base from a much larger clone. The V and J genes are TRBV7-3 and TRBJ2-1; D is perhaps TRBD2 (6 bases). The CDR3 extends over 14 amino acids. CDR1 SGHTA and CDR2 FQGTGA come from the germline V gene. Trimming left V 3 bases short and J 7 bases short, with 13 bases between. CDR3 sequence reads: CASSLGLGPNEQFF. The CDR3 DNA sequence: TGTGCCAGCAGCTTGGGACTGGGGCCAAATGAGCAGTTCTTC.

The chain uses TRBV11-2 and TRBJ2-5; D is unresolved. The CDR3 runs to 11 residues. V lost 2 bases, J lost 11 bases, and 9 bases lay in between. Per germline, CDR1 SGHAT and CDR2 FQNNGV. The CDR3 DNA reads as TGTGCCAGCAGCTTAAGCGTTGAGCAGTACTTC. It codes for CASSLSVEQYF.

The chain is built from TRBV10-3 and TRBJ2-7; 7 positions match TRBD1. Trimming removed 6 bases from V and 3 bases from J; junction bases left unmatched: 8. The CDR3 is 14 amino acids. Germline loops: CDR1 ENHRY, CDR2 SYGVKD. The CDR3 coding sequence is TGTGCCATCAGCGATGCTGACAGGGTCTACGAGCAGTACTTC. Translated, it gives CAISDADRVYEQYF.

This rearrangement joins TRBV30 to TRBJ2-3; the D gene is possibly TRBD1 (5 bases). The CDR3 contains 13 residues. V dropped 1 base and J dropped 6 bases, with 11 bases sitting between them. CDR1 and CDR2 (germline): GTSNPN, SVGIG (reference sequence). CDR3 nucleotide sequence: TGTGCCTGGAGTGATGGGGCAGCCGATACGCAGTATTTT. This sequence encodes CAWSDGAADTQYF.

The chain joins TRBV9 to TRBJ2-1; 10 bases are a match to TRBD2. CDR1 and CDR2 from the germline V gene are SGDLS and YYNGEE. This CDR3 comprises 15 residues. With V trimmed by 2 bases and J by 9 bases, 8 bases remained unmatched. The CDR3 sequence is CASSVTSGGAAEQFF. The CDR3, as DNA: TGTGCCAGCAGCGTGACCAGCGGGGGGGCCGCTGAGCAGTTCTTC.

At least ten counts were recorded for this clonotype. This chain uses TRBV12-3 or TRBV12-4 with TRBJ2-5; 9 positions match TRBD1. This CDR3 region has 15 residues. Trimming took 6 bases from V and 2 from J; bases not matched to a gene: 7. CDR3 sequence reads: CASRGQGSYQETQYF. CDR3 nucleotide sequence: TGTGCCAGCAGGGGACAGGGAAGTTATCAAGAGACCCAGTACTTC.

The rearrangement links TRBV20-1 to TRBJ2-1; 7 positions match TRBD2. The CDR3 has 18 amino acids. CDR1 and CDR2 from the germline V gene are DFQATT and SNEGSKA (reference sequence). V was clipped by 5 bases and J by 5 bases; unmatched bases: 21. CDR3 bases: TGCAGTGCTCCCTATCTTTTCTCCGGGGCCCGGGGGGACAATGAGCAGTTCTTC. This translates into CSAPYLFSGARGDNEQFF.

This clonotype showed up just a few times. The chain couples TRBV7-2 to TRBJ2-3; tentatively, D is TRBD2 (6 bases). The CDR3 length is 15 residues. V was pared by 3 bases and J by 4 bases, with 14 bases between. The germline gives CDR1 SGHTA, CDR2 FQGNSA. The chain's CDR3 is CASSLGWRGADTQYF. The CDR3 nucleotides read TGTGCCAGCAGCTTGGGATGGCGGGGCGCAGATACGCAGTATTTT.

The V gene is TRBV29-1, the J gene TRBJ2-5, with 7 bases that match TRBD1. The V segment lost 6 bases and the J segment 1 base; nucleotides outside the gene matches: 8. This CDR3 is built from 14 residues. The V gene's germline CDR1 is SQVTM and CDR2 ANQGSEA. CDR3 DNA: TGCAGCGTACTCCAGGGACAGACCCAAGAGACCCAGTACTTC. This sequence encodes CSVLQGQTQETQYF.